These 9 T cell receptor beta chains were all obtained from the same sample, sequenced in a study of vaccination and CD4 T cells after COVID-19. The time point: late sampling 161 to 241 days after vaccination in a few convalescent patients. The treatment is: 10-day PBMC culture with coronavirus spike peptide pools or control peptides (ViraFEST assay). Antigens for these TCRs are unknown. Cultured CD4+ T-cell DNA underwent Oncomine TCR Beta short-read sequencing. TCRdb re-derived calls from the PCR reads in MiXCR, one entry per CDR3 protein. This sample has 17,000 or so distinct CDR3 sequences; around half occur once, and the top ten carry 10% to 15%. This specimen was CD4+ T cells from blood, cultured in vitro, taken about 7 months after SARS-CoV-2 vaccination. The source of these receptors is a human donor who had recovered from COVID-19.

The chain carries TRBV6-1 and TRBJ1-1; D may be TRBD1 (5 bases). V shed 10 bases and J shed 5 bases, with 11 bases lying between them. Germline V gene sequence: CDR1 MNHNS, CDR2 SASEGT. CDR3 length: 11 amino acids. The CDR3 bases are TGTGCCACCAGGGCGCGAACTGAAGCTTTCTTT. Protein sequence: CATRARTEAFF.

V is TRBV27 and J is TRBJ2-1, with TRBD2 identical over 10 bases. The germline gives CDR1 MNHEY, CDR2 SMNVEV (reference sequence). The CDR3 is 19 residues long. The V and J ends lost 3 bases and 3 bases, in that order; junction bases with no gene match: 14. CDR3 sequence reads: CASSLRQWASGGIYNEQFF. The CDR3 DNA reads as TGTGCCAGCAGTTTGCGTCAATGGGCTAGCGGGGGCATCTACAATGAGCAGTTCTTC.

Regarding this clonotype: A much larger clone lies a single base off, so this may be a read error. This chain joins TRBV27 and TRBJ1-2; D is perhaps TRBD1 (5 bases). The CDR3 totals 17 residues. The V gene lost 5 bases and the J gene lost 2 bases, with 21 bases spanning the gap. Looked up from germline, CDR1 is MNHEY and CDR2 is SMNVEV (reference sequence). The CDR3 DNA sequence: TGTGCCAGCAGTCGGGGAGAAGACCCGAACAGGAACTATGGCTACACCTTC. This gives the protein CASSRGEDPNRNYGYTF.

This chain connects TRBV24-1 to TRBJ2-1; maybe TRBD2 (6 bases). The CDR3 has 19 amino acids. Deletions cut 0 bases from V and 0 bases from J, with 17 bases between. Germline lookup yields CDR1 KGHDR and CDR2 SFDVKD. The CDR3 loop reads CATSDLRGERHGSYNEQFF. For the CDR3, the DNA is TGTGCCACCAGTGATTTGCGCGGGGAACGTCATGGCTCCTACAATGAGCAGTTCTTC.

The rearrangement links TRBV10-2 to TRBJ2-5; TRBD2 agrees at 8 bases. Germline values: CDR1 WSHSY, CDR2 SAAADI. V lost 4 bases to trimming and J lost 7 bases; unmatched junction nucleotides: 2. This CDR3 has 12 amino acids. In DNA, the CDR3 is TGCGCCAGCAGTGTCACTAGCGGGACCCAGTACTTC. Translation gives CASSVTSGTQYF.

Only a few counts were recorded for this clonotype. The chain joins TRBV5-1 to TRBJ1-6, with D maybe TRBD1 (5 bases). There are 16 residues in the CDR3. The V end lost 0 bases, the J end lost 9 bases, and 16 bases lay between the germline ends. Germline assignment: CDR1 SGHRS and CDR2 YFSETQ. CDR3 in amino acids: CASSLDLPGQGSPLHF. CDR3 bases: TGCGCCAGCAGCTTGGATCTCCCAGGGCAGGGTTCACCCCTCCACTTT.

The chain uses TRBV6-1 and TRBJ1-2; possible D gene TRBD1, 5 bases. Trimming pared 11 bases from V and 6 bases from J, leaving 22 bases between. The CDR3 length is 14 residues. Germline CDR1 and CDR2: MNHNS and SASEGT. CDR3 sequence reads: CAVVGTYGWHGYTF. The CDR3 DNA reads TGTGCCGTGGTGGGGACCTATGGTTGGCATGGCTACACCTTC.

The chain employs TRBV20-1 and TRBJ1-2; D is possibly TRBD1 (5 bases). V was clipped by 0 bases and J by 1 base, with 21 bases between them. This CDR3 contains 18 residues. Germline CDR1 reads DFQATT; CDR2 reads SNEGSKA (reference sequence). CDR3 in DNA: TGCAGTGCTAGAGATCCTGGGACGAAAAGATTCCTTAACTATGGCTACACCTTC. It yields the protein CSARDPGTKRFLNYGYTF.

V usage is TRBV12-3 or TRBV12-4 and J usage is TRBJ2-2; weak D call: TRBD1 (5 bases). The CDR3 is 12 amino acids. V was pared by 6 bases and J by 10 bases, with 12 bases between. CDR3 in amino acids: CASSLNRPELFF. The CDR3 region has the DNA TGTGCCAGCAGCCTAAACAGGCCGGAGCTGTTTTTT.